A single sample gave rise to the 23 T cell receptor beta chains below, sequenced in a study of cytomegalovirus exposure and HLA in healthy donors. Both 60 Vbeta primers and 13 Jbeta primers went into the PCR. The table came from immunoSEQ multiplex PCR; TCRdb's copy has only in-frame clones and leaves some out. The table shows approximately 85,000 clones, with about four fifths occurring only once. The sequenced sample consisted of PBMCs. The receptors here all came from a man aged 50 to 60 in good health and CMV-seropositive.

The V call is TRBV7-2, the J call TRBJ1-2, with 11 nucleotides matching TRBD1. V lost 4 bases to trimming and J lost 3 bases; unmatched junction nucleotides: 4. The CDR3 length is 15 residues. Germline values: CDR1 SGHTA, CDR2 FQGNSA. The CDR3 loop reads CASSSWTGGYYGYTF. The CDR3 region has the DNA TGTGCCAGCAGCTCCTGGACAGGGGGCTACTATGGCTACACCTTC.

The J gene is TRBJ1-2, the V gene TRBV6-1; D possibly corresponds to TRBD1 (5 bases). This CDR3 spans 15 amino acids. V lost 0 bases and J 3 bases, leaving 11 bases between the germline ends. The germline CDR1 and CDR2 sequences are MNHNS and SASEGT. The CDR3 region is CASSEAGTVDYGYTF. CDR3 in DNA: TGTGCCAGCAGTGAAGCAGGGACTGTGGACTATGGCTACACCTTC.

This rearrangement joins TRBV5-1 to TRBJ2-7, with D possibly matching TRBD2 (5 bases). V lost 1 base to trimming and J lost 5 bases, with 13 bases between them. The CDR3 is made up of 14 amino acids. CDR1 SGHRS and CDR2 YFSETQ come from the germline V gene. The CDR3 region is CASSLMGDRDEQYF. The DNA of the CDR3 is TGCGCCAGCAGCTTGATGGGAGACCGCGACGAGCAGTACTTC.

The chain is built from TRBV4-2 and TRBJ2-1, with 14 bases lining up with TRBD2. There are 16 residues in the CDR3. Germline V gene lookup returns CDR1 LGHNA and CDR2 YNFKEQ. The V gene end was trimmed by 5 bases and the J gene end by 7 bases; junction bases not matched to a gene: 7. CDR3 in amino acids: CASSSGTSGRDNEQFF. The CDR3 nucleotides are TGTGCCAGCAGCTCTGGGACTAGCGGGAGAGATAATGAGCAGTTCTTC.

This chain links TRBV6-1 with TRBJ2-5; 8 bases are a match to TRBD1. V gave up 3 bases and J gave up 9 bases; unmatched junction bases: 12. This CDR3 contains 15 residues. From germline, CDR1 is MNHNS and CDR2 SASEGT. DNA for the CDR3: TGTGCCAGCAGTGAGTGGACAGGGTGGTCGGAGGCCCAGTACTTC. This sequence encodes CASSEWTGWSEAQYF.

This clone was recorded once. The rearrangement uses TRBV9 and TRBJ2-3; 7 bases are shared with TRBD2. Germline V CDR1 and CDR2: SGDLS, YYNGEE. This CDR3 is 14 amino acids long. With V trimmed by 7 bases and J by 4 bases, 9 bases remained unmatched. CDR3 amino acids: CASGGSVRADTQYF. The CDR3, as DNA: TGTGCCAGCGGCGGGAGCGTCCGTGCAGATACGCAGTATTTT.

V usage is TRBV19 and J usage is TRBJ2-5; 7 bases map to TRBD1. The V gene's germline CDR1 is LNHDA and CDR2 SQIVND (reference sequence). The CDR3 has 15 amino acids. After removal of 4 bases from V and 8 bases from J, the junction contained 13 bases not matched to a gene. CDR3 sequence (DNA): TGTGCCAGTAGTACCACCAAAATACAGGGGAACACCCAGTACTTC. It is translated as CASSTTKIQGNTQYF.

The rearrangement joins TRBV5-1 to TRBJ2-7; 7 bases map to TRBD2. The J segment lost 2 bases and the V segment lost 0 bases, leaving 2 bases of the junction unmatched. This CDR3 has 14 amino acids. CDR1 is SGHRS, CDR2 YFSETQ, per germline. CDR3 coding DNA: TGCGCCAGCAGCTTGGGGGGGGGTCCCTACGAGCAGTACTTC. This encodes CASSLGGGPYEQYF.

The CDR3 region has the DNA TGTGCCACCTTGGACAAGGAAAGACCGAACACTGAAGCTTTCTTT. It translates to CATLDKERPNTEAFF. This chain joins TRBV7-2 and TRBJ1-1; tentative D call: TRBD1 (5 bases). Germline-derived CDR1 and CDR2 are SGHTA and FQGNSA. Trimming stripped 10 bases from V and 1 base from J, with 19 bases between. The CDR3 is 15 amino acids.

The chain joins TRBV5-5 to TRBJ2-2; weak D call: TRBD1 (7 bases). This CDR3 region has 16 residues. The V end lost 5 bases, the J end lost 4 bases, and 18 bases lay between the germline ends. Germline values: CDR1 SGHKS, CDR2 YYEKEE (reference sequence). The CDR3 spells CASRLGAGGSTGELFF. The CDR3 DNA is TGTGCCAGCAGACTGGGGGCAGGGGGGAGCACCGGGGAGCTGTTTTTT.

The chain recombines TRBV7-6 with TRBJ2-1; D might be TRBD1 (6 bases). V was pared by 3 bases and J by 6 bases, with 21 bases between. The CDR3 sequence is 17 residues long. CDR1 and CDR2 (germline): SGHVS, FNYEAQ. The CDR3 DNA reads TGTGCCAGCAGCTTTGTCCCGACAGGTCCCGGGCTCAATGAGCAGTTCTTC. The encoded protein is CASSFVPTGPGLNEQFF.

This clone was observed a handful of times. The genes are TRBV11-2 and TRBJ2-7; D gene ambiguous. CDR3 length: 13 residues. V gave up 5 bases and J gave up 6 bases, with 14 bases separating them. In germline, CDR1 is SGHAT, CDR2 FQNNGV. CDR3 in DNA: TGTGCCAGCAGCCGCCGGCGGTTTGGCGAGCAGTACTTC. It specifies CASSRRRFGEQYF.

CDR3 DNA: TGTGCCAGCAGCTTAGGGACAGTAAGGCAAGAGACCCAGTACTTC. It is translated as CASSLGTVRQETQYF. This chain connects TRBV7-7 to TRBJ2-5; D perhaps matches TRBD1 (6 bases). Germline V lookup: CDR1 SSHAT, CDR2 FNYEAQ (reference sequence). CDR3 length: 15 amino acids. Trimming stripped 1 base from V and 2 bases from J, with 11 bases between.

On this clone: The germline gene is not matched at one end of the junction; a read error may be the cause. The V and J genes are TRBV18 and TRBJ1-1; tentatively, D is TRBD1 (6 bases). The CDR3 loop spans 13 amino acids. In germline, CDR1 is KGHSH, CDR2 LQKENI. The CDR3 DNA follows: TGTGCCAGCTCACCAGACAGGAACACTGAAGCTCTCTTT. This translates into CASSPDRNTEALF.

The chain is built from TRBV2 and TRBJ2-3; 7 nucleotides align to TRBD1. The germline V gene has CDR1 SNHLY and CDR2 FYNNEI. J lost 4 bases, V lost 5 bases, and 6 bases had no gene match. This CDR3 has 14 amino acids. CDR3 bases: TGTGCCAGCAGTCAGACAGGGTGGGCAGATACGCAGTATTTT. It yields the protein CASSQTGWADTQYF.

This chain joins TRBV5-1 and TRBJ2-5, with 12 nucleotides matching TRBD2. Germline V gives CDR1 SGHRS, CDR2 YFSETQ. This CDR3 is 17 amino acids long. Trimming cost V 3 bases and J 3 bases; bases outside gene matches: 9. The chain's CDR3 is CASSSGLAGRFKETQYF. For the CDR3, the DNA is TGCGCCAGCAGCTCCGGACTAGCGGGACGGTTCAAAGAGACCCAGTACTTC.

This clone was counted between two and nine times. At one of its ends the junction is not consistent with the germline gene, which may arise from a read error. The CDR3 here is CGTSGITDTQYF. Here the CDR3 DNA reads TGCGGGACTAGCGGCATCACAGATACGCAGTATTTT. The V gene is TRBV30, the J gene TRBJ2-3, with 11 bases identical to TRBD2. The CDR3 is 12 amino acids. Per germline, CDR1 GTSNPN and CDR2 SVGIG (reference sequence).

This sequence joins TRBV6-6 and TRBJ1-5; unclear D gene. This CDR3 region has 14 residues. Deletions cut 4 bases from V and 4 bases from J, with 11 bases between. From germline, CDR1 is MNHNY and CDR2 SVGAGI (reference sequence). This CDR3 is CASSSSLLNQPQHF. As DNA, the CDR3 is TGTGCCAGCAGTTCGAGTCTGCTAAATCAGCCCCAGCATTTT.

This clone was detected a few times. The chain recombines TRBV7-8 with TRBJ2-6; a weak D match, TRBD2 (5 bases). This CDR3 spans 17 amino acids. Germline assignment: CDR1 SGHVS and CDR2 FQNEAQ. The V and J ends lost 4 bases and 2 bases respectively, with 15 bases between them. The CDR3 protein is CASSSPLGAAGANVLTF. The CDR3 nucleotides read TGTGCCAGCAGCTCACCCTTAGGAGCGGCTGGGGCCAACGTCCTGACTTTC.

The V and J genes are TRBV7-9 and TRBJ2-7, with TRBD2 matching over 10 bases. The CDR3 runs to 15 residues. CDR1 and CDR2 from the germline V gene are SEHNR and FQNEAQ (reference sequence). The V gene end was trimmed by 1 base and the J gene end by 4 bases; junction bases not matched to a gene: 4. The CDR3 bases are TGTGCCAGCAGCTTAGATGGGACTAGCGTATACGAGCAGTACTTC. This encodes CASSLDGTSVYEQYF. The complete variable domain, with remaining parts taken from reference TRBV7-9 and TRBJ2-7, reads DTGVSQNPRHKITKRGQNVTFRCDPISEHNRLYWYRQTLGQGPEFLTYFQNEAQLEKSRLLSDRFSAERPKGSFSTLEIQRTEQGDSAMYLCASSLDGTSVYEQYFGPGTRLTVT.

This clone has only one observation. V and J are TRBV13 and TRBJ2-1, with no clear D. V lost 3 bases and J lost 9, with 12 bases in between. The CDR3 is 13 residues long. Germline CDR1 PRHDT, CDR2 FYEKMQ (reference sequence). The CDR3 bases are TGTGCCAGCAGCTTGTACGAGCTTGGTGAGCAGTTCTTC. As protein: CASSLYELGEQFF.

The chain is built from TRBV30 and TRBJ2-5, with D possibly TRBD1 on 5 matching bases. CDR1 and CDR2 from the germline V gene are GTSNPN and SVGIG (reference sequence). The CDR3 length is 13 residues. V dropped 3 bases and J dropped 5 bases, with 13 bases sitting between them. CDR3 bases: TGTGCCTGGAGACAGGTACCAGCGGAGACCCAGTACTTC. Its translation is CAWRQVPAETQYF.

This clone was counted once. This chain links TRBV30 with TRBJ2-1; no clear D. The CDR3 has 12 amino acids. V dropped 0 bases and J dropped 8 bases, with 8 bases sitting between them. The germline gives CDR1 GTSNPN, CDR2 SVGIG (reference sequence). CDR3 in DNA: TGTGCCTGGAGTGTAACTGCCGATGAGCAGTTCTTC. Its protein product is CAWSVTADEQFF.